Listed here is a single TCR beta chain. The data were taken from a study of blood T cell repertoires in COVID-19. Study-wide background: The origin of the acute and convalescent COVID-19 samples was the United States, Italy and Spain. PBMCs, B-cell-depleted T cells, or T cells provided the cDNA or gDNA that made up the material.

Original handling: Reference gene primer amplification in the assay estimated nucleated cell counts. Clones were read by immunoSEQ multiplex PCR, and TCRdb kept only the in-frame ones, dropping some. Clone size and the V and J calls come from that table; the DNA yielded D and trimming. The top ten clones hold approximately 10% of a sample with approximately 100,000 clones, 82% of them seen once. V was pared by 0 bases and J by 1 base, with 5 bases of the junction left unmatched. The CDR3 spans 16 residues. CDR1 and CDR2 from the germline V gene are SGHRS and YFSETQ. This sequence originates from a man in his 70s with active or convalescent COVID-19. The sample comprised peripheral blood. V is TRBV5-1 and J is TRBJ2-5, with 8 positions matching TRBD1. CDR3 amino acids: CASSLGGTGIQETQYF. The CDR3 region has the DNA TGCGCCAGCAGCTTGGGTGGGACAGGTATCCAAGAGACCCAGTACTTC.